This T cell receptor (beta chain) stems from a study of cytomegalovirus exposure and HLA in healthy donors. The donors were in the roughly 110-subject validation cohort; that cohort was separate from the approximately 670-subject first cohort. Findings of the study overall: The classifier, whose performance was assessed in both the original and validation cohorts, reportedly diagnosed cytomegalovirus status with high specificity and sensitivity.

Comments on this clone: Its antigen remains unknown.

Libraries were prepared by immunoSEQ multiplex PCR; TCRdb keeps only in-frame clonotypes and omits some of them. The sample contains some 84,000 clones, approximately 91% of which appear only once. The origin of this receptor is a man aged 25-40 years in good health and CMV-seronegative. Material for sequencing was PBMCs.

Here the CDR3 reads CASSDGEGSYNEQFF. For the CDR3, the DNA is TGTGCCAGCAGTGACGGGGAGGGGAGCTACAATGAGCAGTTCTTC. The V gene is TRBV6-4, the J gene TRBJ2-1; 7 positions match TRBD2. Germline trimming cut 2 bases from V and 3 bases from J; bases unmatched to any gene: 4. CDR3 size: 15 residues. Germline V gene data show CDR1 as MRHNA and CDR2 as SNTAGT.